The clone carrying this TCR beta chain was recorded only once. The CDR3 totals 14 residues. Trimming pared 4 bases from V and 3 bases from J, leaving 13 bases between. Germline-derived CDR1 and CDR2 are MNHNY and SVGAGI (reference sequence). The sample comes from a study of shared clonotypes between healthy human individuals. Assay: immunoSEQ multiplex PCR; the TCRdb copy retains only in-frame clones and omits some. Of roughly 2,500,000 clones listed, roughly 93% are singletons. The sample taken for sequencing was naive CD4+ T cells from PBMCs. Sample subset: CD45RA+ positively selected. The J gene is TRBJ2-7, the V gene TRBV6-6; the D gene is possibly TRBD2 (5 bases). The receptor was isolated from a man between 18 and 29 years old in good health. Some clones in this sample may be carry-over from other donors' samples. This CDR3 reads CASSSLPGSYEQYF. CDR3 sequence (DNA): TGTGCCAGCAGTTCCCTTCCGGGAAGCTACGAGCAGTACTTC.